This T cell receptor beta chain came from a study of cytomegalovirus exposure and HLA in healthy donors. As concerns this clone: Its antigen is currently unknown.

Overall study findings and caveats: Later examination showed HLA-associated TCR beta chains had greater clonal expansion than equally common others. A few chains tied to CMV proved CMV antigen-specific in vitro.

In the PCR, 60 Vbeta and 13 Jbeta primers were used. Profiling relied on immunoSEQ multiplex PCR, and the TCRdb table lists in-frame clones only, not all of them. The data contain some 160,000 clones, around 84% of them singletons. The ends lost 2 bases at V and 4 bases at J; junction bases unmatched: 9. The germline V gene has CDR1 SGHTS and CDR2 YDEGEE. The CDR3 spans 17 residues. The sequenced sample was PBMCs. The gene calls are TRBV5-8 and TRBJ2-3; 11 bases agree with TRBD1. This TCR came from a woman aged 40 to 50 in good health and CMV-seronegative. The CDR3: CASSLGTGGLVADTQYF. The CDR3 DNA follows: TGTGCCAGCAGCTTAGGGACAGGGGGACTGGTCGCAGATACGCAGTATTTT.